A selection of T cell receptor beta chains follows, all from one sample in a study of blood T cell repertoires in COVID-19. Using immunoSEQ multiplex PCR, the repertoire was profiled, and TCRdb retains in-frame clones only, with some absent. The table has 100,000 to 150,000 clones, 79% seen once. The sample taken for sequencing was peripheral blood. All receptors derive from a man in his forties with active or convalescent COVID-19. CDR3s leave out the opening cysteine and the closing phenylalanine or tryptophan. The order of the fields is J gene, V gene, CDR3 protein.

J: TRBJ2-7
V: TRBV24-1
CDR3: ATSEADRGKPLEQY

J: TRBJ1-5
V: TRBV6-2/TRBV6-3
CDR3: ASSLHHDQPQH

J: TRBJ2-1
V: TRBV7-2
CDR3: ASSFRDPSYNEQF

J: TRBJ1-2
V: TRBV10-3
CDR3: AISGRDRDTLADGYT

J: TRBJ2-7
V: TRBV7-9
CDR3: ASSLGAGGPNEQY

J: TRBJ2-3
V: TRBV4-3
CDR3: ASSQEVGVTQY

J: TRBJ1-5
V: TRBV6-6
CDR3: ASTNGGTAGEPQH

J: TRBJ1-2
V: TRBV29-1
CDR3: SVSQGSENGYT

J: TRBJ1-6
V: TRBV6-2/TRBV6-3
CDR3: ASSRDRNNSPLH

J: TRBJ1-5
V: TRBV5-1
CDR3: ASSKGEGQPQH